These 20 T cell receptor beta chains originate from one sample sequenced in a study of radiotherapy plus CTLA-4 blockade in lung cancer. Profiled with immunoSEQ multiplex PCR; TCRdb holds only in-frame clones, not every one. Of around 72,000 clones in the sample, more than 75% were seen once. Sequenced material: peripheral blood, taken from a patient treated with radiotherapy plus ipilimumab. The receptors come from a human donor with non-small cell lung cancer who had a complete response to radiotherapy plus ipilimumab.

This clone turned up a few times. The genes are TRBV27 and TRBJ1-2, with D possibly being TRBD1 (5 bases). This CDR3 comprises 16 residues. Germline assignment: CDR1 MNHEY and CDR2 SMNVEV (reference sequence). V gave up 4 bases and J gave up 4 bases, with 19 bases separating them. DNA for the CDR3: TGTGCCAGCAGTTCCTCCGACAGCATATCCATCTATGGCTACACCTTC. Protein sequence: CASSSSDSISIYGYTF.

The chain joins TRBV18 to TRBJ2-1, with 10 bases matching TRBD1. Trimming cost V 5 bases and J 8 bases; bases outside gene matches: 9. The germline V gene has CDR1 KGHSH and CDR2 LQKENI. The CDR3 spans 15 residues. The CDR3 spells CASSLTGGGGDEQFF. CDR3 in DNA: TGTGCCAGCTCATTGACAGGGGGCGGCGGCGATGAGCAGTTCTTC.

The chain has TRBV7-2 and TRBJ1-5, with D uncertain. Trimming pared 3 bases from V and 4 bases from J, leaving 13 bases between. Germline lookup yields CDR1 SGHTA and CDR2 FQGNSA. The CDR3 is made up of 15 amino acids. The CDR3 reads CASSFGSLGNQPQHF. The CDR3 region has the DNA TGTGCCAGCAGCTTCGGCAGCCTGGGAAATCAGCCCCAGCATTTT.

The CDR3 DNA reads as TGTGCCAGCAGCTTAGGAGGTCAGGGAGGAGGAGAGACCCAGTACTTC. Protein: CASSLGGQGGGETQYF. V is TRBV11-3 and J is TRBJ2-5; possible D gene TRBD2, 6 bases. Trimming shortened V by 1 base and J by 4 bases, and 16 bases separated the two germline ends. The germline V gene has CDR1 SGHNT and CDR2 YENEEA. The CDR3 consists of 16 residues.

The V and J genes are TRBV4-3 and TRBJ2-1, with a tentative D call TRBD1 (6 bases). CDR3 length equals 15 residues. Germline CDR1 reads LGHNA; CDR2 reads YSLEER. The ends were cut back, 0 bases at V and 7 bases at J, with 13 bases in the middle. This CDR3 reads CASSQDHSGANEQFF. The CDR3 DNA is TGCGCCAGCAGCCAAGACCACTCAGGGGCTAATGAGCAGTTCTTC.

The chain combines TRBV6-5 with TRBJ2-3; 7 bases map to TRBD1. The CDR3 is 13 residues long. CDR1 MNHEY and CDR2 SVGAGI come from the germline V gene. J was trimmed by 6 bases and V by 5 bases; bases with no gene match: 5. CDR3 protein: CASSRTGDDTQYF. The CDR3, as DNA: TGTGCCAGCAGTCGCACAGGGGACGATACGCAGTATTTT.

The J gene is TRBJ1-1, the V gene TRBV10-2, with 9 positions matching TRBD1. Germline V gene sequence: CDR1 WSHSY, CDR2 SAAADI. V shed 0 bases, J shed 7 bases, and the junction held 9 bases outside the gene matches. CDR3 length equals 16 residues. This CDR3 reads CASSESKPDRGGEAFF. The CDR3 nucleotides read TGCGCCAGCAGTGAGTCCAAACCGGACAGGGGTGGTGAAGCTTTCTTT.

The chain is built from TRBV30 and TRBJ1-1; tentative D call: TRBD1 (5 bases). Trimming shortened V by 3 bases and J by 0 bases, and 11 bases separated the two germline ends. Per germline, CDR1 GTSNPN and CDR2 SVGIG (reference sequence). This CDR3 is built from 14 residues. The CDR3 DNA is TGTGCCTGGAGAGACAGAATCATGAACACTGAAGCTTTCTTT. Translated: CAWRDRIMNTEAFF.

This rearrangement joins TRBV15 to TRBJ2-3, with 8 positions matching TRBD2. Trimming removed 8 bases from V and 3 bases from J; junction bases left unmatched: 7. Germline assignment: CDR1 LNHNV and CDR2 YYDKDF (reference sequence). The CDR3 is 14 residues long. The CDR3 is CATALQRGTDTQYF. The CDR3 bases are TGTGCCACCGCCCTCCAGCGGGGGACAGATACGCAGTATTTT.

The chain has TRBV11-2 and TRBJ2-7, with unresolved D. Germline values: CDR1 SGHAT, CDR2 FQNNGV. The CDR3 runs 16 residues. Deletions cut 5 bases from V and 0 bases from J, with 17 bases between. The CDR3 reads CASSPAGRQSSYEQYV. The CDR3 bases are TGTGCCAGCAGCCCCGCTGGGCGTCAGAGCTCCTACGAGCAGTACGTC.

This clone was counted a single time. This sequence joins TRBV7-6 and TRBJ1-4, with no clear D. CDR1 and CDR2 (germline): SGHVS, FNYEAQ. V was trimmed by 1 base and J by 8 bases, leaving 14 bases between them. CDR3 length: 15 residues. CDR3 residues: CASSLGSRGAEKLFF. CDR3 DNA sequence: TGTGCCAGCAGCTTAGGGTCCCGAGGAGCAGAAAAACTGTTTTTT.

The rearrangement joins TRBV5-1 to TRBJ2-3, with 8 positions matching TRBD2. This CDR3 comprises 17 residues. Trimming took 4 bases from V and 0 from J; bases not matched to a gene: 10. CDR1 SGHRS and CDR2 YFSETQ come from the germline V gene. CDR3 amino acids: CASSLQGASGSTDTQYF. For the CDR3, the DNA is TGCGCCAGCAGCCTCCAGGGAGCTAGCGGGAGCACAGATACGCAGTATTTT.

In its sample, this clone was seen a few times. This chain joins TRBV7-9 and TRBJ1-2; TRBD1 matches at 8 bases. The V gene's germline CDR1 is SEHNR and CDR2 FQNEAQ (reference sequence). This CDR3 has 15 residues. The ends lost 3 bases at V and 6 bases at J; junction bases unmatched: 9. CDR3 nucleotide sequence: TGTGCCAGCAGCTTTGGCGGGACAGGCATAGATGGCTACACCTTC. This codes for CASSFGGTGIDGYTF.

CDR3 region: CASSLVVGLGNIQYF. The CDR3 bases are TGCGCCAGCAGCTTGGTGGTGGGCCTCGGGAACATTCAGTACTTC. The V call is TRBV5-1, the J call TRBJ2-4; D remains ambiguous. This CDR3 spans 15 amino acids. Trimming shortened V by 0 bases and J by 7 bases, and 14 bases separated the two germline ends. Looked up from germline, CDR1 is SGHRS and CDR2 is YFSETQ.

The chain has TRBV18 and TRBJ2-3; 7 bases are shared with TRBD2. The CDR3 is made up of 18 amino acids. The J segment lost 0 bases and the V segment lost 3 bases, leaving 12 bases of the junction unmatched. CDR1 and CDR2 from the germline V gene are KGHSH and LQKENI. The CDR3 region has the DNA TGTGCCAGCTCACCCTTCTCACGAGCGGGGACTAGCACAGATACGCAGTATTTT. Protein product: CASSPFSRAGTSTDTQYF.

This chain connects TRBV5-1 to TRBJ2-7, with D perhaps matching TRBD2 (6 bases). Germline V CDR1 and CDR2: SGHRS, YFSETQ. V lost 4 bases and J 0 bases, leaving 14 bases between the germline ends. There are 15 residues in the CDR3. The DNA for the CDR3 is TGCGCCAGCAGCCTGGGAGGTCTCCGCTCCTACGAGCAGTACTTC. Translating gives CASSLGGLRSYEQYF. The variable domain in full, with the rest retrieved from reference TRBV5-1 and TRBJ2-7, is KAGVTQTPRYLIKTRGQQVTLSCSPISGHRSVSWYQQTPGQGLQFLFEYFSETQRNKGNFPGRFSGRQFSNSRSEMNVSTLELGDSALYLCASSLGGLRSYEQYFGPGTRLTVT.

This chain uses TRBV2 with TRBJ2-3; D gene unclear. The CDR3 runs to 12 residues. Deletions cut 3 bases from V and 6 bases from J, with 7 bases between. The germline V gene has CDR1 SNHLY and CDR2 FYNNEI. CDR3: CASSEGWDTQYF. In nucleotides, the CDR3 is TGTGCCAGCAGTGAGGGTTGGGATACGCAGTATTTT.

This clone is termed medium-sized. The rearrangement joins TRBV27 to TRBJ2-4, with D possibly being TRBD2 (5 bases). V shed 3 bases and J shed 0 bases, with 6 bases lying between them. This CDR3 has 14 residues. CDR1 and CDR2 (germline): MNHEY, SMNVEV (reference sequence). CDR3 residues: CASSFREAKNIQYF. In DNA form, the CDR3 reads TGTGCCAGCAGTTTTCGGGAAGCCAAAAACATTCAGTACTTC.

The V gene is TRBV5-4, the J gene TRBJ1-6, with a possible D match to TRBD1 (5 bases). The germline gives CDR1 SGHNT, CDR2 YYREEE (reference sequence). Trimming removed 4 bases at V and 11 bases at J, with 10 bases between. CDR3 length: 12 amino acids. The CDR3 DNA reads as TGTGCCAGCAGCCTGTGGGGGACACCCCTCCACTTT. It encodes CASSLWGTPLHF.

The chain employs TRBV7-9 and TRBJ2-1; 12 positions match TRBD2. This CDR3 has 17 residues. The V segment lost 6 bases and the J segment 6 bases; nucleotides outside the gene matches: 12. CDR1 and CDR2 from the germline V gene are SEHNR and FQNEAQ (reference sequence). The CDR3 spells CASRPGSSGRAGNEQFF. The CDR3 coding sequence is TGTGCCAGCAGACCCGGTTCTAGCGGGAGGGCCGGCAATGAGCAGTTCTTC. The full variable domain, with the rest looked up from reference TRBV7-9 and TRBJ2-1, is DTGVSQNPRHKITKRGQNVTFRCDPISEHNRLYWYRQTLGQGPEFLTYFQNEAQLEKSRLLSDRFSAERPKGSFSTLEIQRTEQGDSAMYLCASRPGSSGRAGNEQFFGPGTRLTVL.